This TCR beta chain comes out of a study of cytomegalovirus exposure and HLA in healthy donors (dated by TCRdb to about 2017). Regarding the study in general: In an earlier analysis of 587 of the donors, 276 Gb of sequence data and 100 million or so unique TCR beta sequences from 150 million to 200 million T cells were reported. Because of strong linkage in the cohort, roughly five DR-DQ haplotypes were treated as single units for association and clustering. An earlier analysis of around 540 of the donors applied high-throughput TCR beta sequencing to assess whether each TCR beta V gene segment acted as functional or pseudogenic. The later analysis used no new phenotypic data to find candidate immune exposures, relying instead on TCR beta sequences and their occurrence across donors. Of the roughly 400 genotyped donors, roughly 80% fell in the genetic ancestry cluster associated with self-reported Caucasian donors. All discovery cohort repertoires had been generated on a single sequencing platform. An early release covering roughly 580 HLA-typed donors comprised about 310 gigabases of sequencing data and roughly 85 million unique TCR sequences. The number of donors typed differed by locus, with roughly 629-640 for A, B, C, DRB1 and DQB1, more than 500 for DQA1, over 600 for DPA1, and some 440 for DPB1. In a later analysis, previously published TCR beta repertoires from about 670 donors were re-analyzed and high-resolution HLA genotyping was added so that TCR occurrence patterns could be studied. HLA typing covered class I and class II loci at four-digit resolution. On average, approximately 250,000 unique TCR beta nucleotide sequences were sequenced per donor among more than 350 genotyped donors of the cohort, with 15% to 20% of those sequences being non-productive. The study profiled the T cell repertoires of hundreds of subjects by immunosequencing and related them to cytomegalovirus serostatus. Besides the first cohort of more than 650 subjects, a separate validation cohort made up of over a hundred different subjects was used. Donor age, sex, ethnicity and CMV serostatus were collected together with the repertoire data. The study aimed to test whether cataloging public T cell receptors could reveal signatures of past pathogen exposure. High-throughput TCR immunosequencing, statistical association of individual TCRs with disease status, and machine learning were combined to predict cytomegalovirus infection status. In a later genetic analysis, genome-wide SNP genotypes for 398 of the 666 donors were used, and that subset was treated as a discovery cohort. The paper's findings and limits, for the study overall: Because the 87-base-pair reads could not distinguish some IMGT-functional V segments, including TRBV6-2 and TRBV6-3, those segments were excluded. The classifier was reported to diagnose cytomegalovirus status with high specificity and sensitivity in both the original and validation cohorts. In an earlier analysis of 587 of the donors, most TCR beta V segments appeared in productive rearrangements about 87% or about 30% of the time, broadly matching IMGT annotations. Specific HLA alleles were associated with roughly 17,000 TCR beta sequences at a false discovery rate of 0.05 in a later analysis. Compared with equally common non-associated chains, HLA-associated TCR beta chains in a later analysis were more clonally expanded and had lower generation probabilities. In a later genetic analysis, a missense DCLRE1C variant was associated with V-gene and J-gene trimming of TCR beta chains, and the association was replicated in an independent cohort. In vitro tests confirmed that a few of the cytomegalovirus-associated TCR beta chains recognize cytomegalovirus antigens. Several of the top co-occurrence clusters appeared to be linked to parvovirus B19, influenza, CMV and Epstein-Barr virus, according to a later analysis. When HLA alleles, especially DR and DQ, strongly co-occurred, TCR associations were difficult to assign to individual alleles. The authors suggested that the approach could potentially be extended to other disease states and immunological phenotypes. Sequencing depth was assumed to be roughly uniform across donors in the presence/absence analyses, though that assumption may not hold. A total of fewer than 200 TCR beta chains were listed by the study as associated with cytomegalovirus. Because HLA typing was unavailable for some donors at each locus, only the typed subset was used in association tests. Roughly 17 rarely observed V segments, including chromosome 9 orphons, were excluded from the earlier analysis of approximately 600 of the donors because counts were too low. Most TCR sequences were observed very rarely across donors, whereas some public TCRs were present in many individuals. Correlated functional status among segregating V segments might be attributable to linkage disequilibrium, but an unknown experimental factor could not be ruled out. In a later analysis, most CMV-associated TCR beta chains were found to appear HLA-restricted, with HLA associations seemingly driven largely by CMV exposure. Only TCR beta chains were sequenced in this cohort, and the absence of alpha or paired-chain data limited detectable features. According to a later analysis, TCR association rates differed among HLA loci, with DRB1 alleles showing the most associated TCRs and HLA-C alleles showing the fewest. The sequencing pipeline was judged likely to have produced a cluster of highly shared sequence variants as a technical artifact. CMV serostatus was the only immune exposure information available for the cohort. A further reported finding was that TCR beta sequences accurately predicted the HLA-A and HLA-B alleles for most subjects in the first cohort. Compared with the approximately 670-donor mean, donors in an Asian-associated ancestry cluster had fewer N-insertions in productive TCRs, according to a later genetic analysis.

For this clone: What this receptor recognizes is not known. Within one base of it there is no much larger clone, and no base qualities were kept.

The cohort consisted of some 670 healthy bone marrow donors. Cohort members were all nominally healthy when sampled, although unrecorded immune exposures were likely present. The donor was CMV seropositive and was included in the group of almost 300 seropositive cohort members. Every donor gave a peripheral blood sample, and the peripheral blood mononuclear cells from that sample were used for TCR beta sequencing. Genomic DNA extraction from the blood cell samples was performed with the Qiagen DNeasy Blood Extraction Kit. Library creation used the immunoSEQ multiplex PCR assay. The multiplex PCR relied on a mix of 60 forward primers for TCR Vbeta segments and 13 reverse primers for TCR Jbeta segments. A multiplex PCR assay on genomic DNA amplified the CDR3 region of rearranged TCR beta genes. The Illumina HiSeq System was used to sequence the amplified TCR beta libraries as 87-base-pair reads. On the authors' methods: A later analysis counted approximately 74 million unique TCR beta chains across the 500 to 850 repertoires, and 10 million to 11 million of these chains were shared by at least two donors. Raw reads were error-corrected and collapsed into unique sequences by a nearest-neighbor algorithm in which closely related sequences were merged to remove PCR and sequencing errors. Alignment of CDR3 sequences to IMGT reference sequences was used to assign V, D and J gene segments. For a sequence to be retained, at least a six-nucleotide match to both a V gene segment and a J gene segment was required. Rearrangements were classified as productive when the CDR3 lacked stop codons and remained in frame with V and J, and all other rearrangements were classified as non-productive. Following IMGT convention, CDR3 was defined as the stretch from the second conserved V-encoded cysteine up to the conserved J-encoded phenylalanine. Sequences without an unambiguous match to a single V gene segment were excluded from the earlier analysis of about 600 of the donors. In an earlier analysis of 587 of the donors, a V segment was called functional when productive rearrangements were above 56.7%, and segregating when the standard deviation between donors exceeded 5%. A statistical classification framework was built to diagnose cytomegalovirus status from the catalog of TCR beta chain sequences. V and J gene assignment, in a later analysis, came from comparing TCR nucleotide sequences with IMGT/GENE-DB human TR gene sequences. In a later analysis, CDR3 sequences and most-parsimonious VDJ recombination scenarios were assigned using the TCRdist pipeline. In a later analysis, every TCR beta chain was defined by the combination of its CDR3 amino acid sequence and its V-gene family, and reads without a unique V-gene family were dropped. As a way to deal with suspected cross-contamination and a sequencing artifact, a later analysis dropped over 550 nucleotide sequences that were highly shared and had low generation probability. A later analysis calculated a clonal expansion index for each public chain from normalized within-repertoire ranks of inferred template counts. In a later analysis, generation probabilities were computed with a VDJ recombination model fitted to out-of-frame rearrangements, and the resulting probabilities were checked against IGoR. In a later analysis, hypergeometric tests were used to score TCR-TCR, TCR-HLA and TCR-CMV co-occurrence, with a repertoire-size bias correction applied to TCR pairs. A later analysis estimated false discovery rates by permuting HLA or CMV assignments 20 times. In a later analysis, co-occurring TCRs were grouped using DBSCAN, and TCRdist sequence similarity was added for clustering within HLA-allele-positive subsets. Repertoires with fewer than 30,000 or more than 120,000 public chains were left out of co-occurrence clustering, as were about 5 repertoires with anomalous nucleotide sharing. The immuneACCESS repertoire file appears here via TCRdb, limited to in-frame rearrangements. These files lack a portion of the clones; in checked studies, under half of the deficit traces to unresolved V genes, and the cause of the others is not known. For V, J and clone size, that table is used; D and trimming come from the DNA. Within this sample are 160,000 or so clones, with 80% of them counted one time only. Of the sample, 8.5% to 10% falls within the top ten clones.

V lost 4 bases and J lost 3 bases; the stretch between them is 7 bases long. There are 12 amino acids in the CDR3, from cysteine to phenylalanine inclusive. The entry retains the CDR3 DNA only, 36 bases that are in frame from base 1. The germline V gene (reference sequence) supplies CDR1 LNHDA and CDR2 SQIVND. In this chain, TRBV19 is recombined with TRBJ2-7; tentative D gene TRBD1, with 5 bases matching. This TCR derives from a man aged 18 to 30 in good health and CMV-seropositive. The sample comprised PBMCs. Here the CDR3 is given as CASSKTVYEQYF. The nucleotides are TGTGCCAGTAGTAAGACAGTCTACGAGCAGTACTTC.